These 28 T cell receptor beta chains originate from one sample sequenced in a study of long-term antiretroviral therapy in people with HIV (dated 2022 in TCRdb). The immunoSEQ hsTCRB v3.0 assay was used at survey level resolution for TRB variable region sequencing. TCRdb holds this immuneACCESS table with in-frame rearrangements only. Some clones are missing; in checked studies, unresolved V genes explain under half, and the rest has no known cause. This sample holds some 40,000 clones; roughly nine tenths were observed only once. The leading ten clones occupy around 4% of the sample. Specimen: unsorted PBMCs, collected 1.2 years after starting antiretroviral therapy. Receptors were obtained from a woman aged 45-65 years with HIV.

This rearrangement joins TRBV11-3 to TRBJ2-1; D unresolved. V dropped 1 base and J dropped 4 bases, with 8 bases sitting between them. Germline loops: CDR1 SGHNT, CDR2 YENEEA. The CDR3 totals 14 residues. The CDR3 loop is CASSLGYTYNEQFF. CDR3 bases: TGTGCCAGCAGCTTAGGTTACACTTACAATGAGCAGTTCTTC.

The V gene is TRBV9, the J gene TRBJ2-5; D is unresolved. The germline V and J ends were trimmed by 5 bases and 2 bases, with 10 bases remaining between them. The length of the CDR3 is 13 residues. Germline lookup yields CDR1 SGDLS and CDR2 YYNGEE. The CDR3 is CASSRALQETQYF. CDR3 nucleotides: TGTGCCAGCAGTAGGGCGCTGCAAGAGACCCAGTACTTC.

The chain recombines TRBV2 with TRBJ1-1; D is possibly TRBD1 (6 bases). The V end lost 6 bases, the J end lost 0 bases, and 8 bases lay between the germline ends. This CDR3 region has 13 residues. CDR1 is SNHLY, CDR2 FYNNEI, per germline. CDR3 in DNA: TGTGCCAGCAGCGGGACATTGAACACTGAAGCTTTCTTT. The encoded protein is CASSGTLNTEAFF.

The chain joins TRBV30 to TRBJ1-2; D remains ambiguous. The CDR3 is made up of 14 amino acids. V lost 0 bases, J lost 8 bases, and 16 bases lay in between. The V gene's germline CDR1 is GTSNPN and CDR2 SVGIG (reference sequence). CDR3 coding DNA: TGTGCCTGGAGTGTTCGAGGGTACGGGCAAGGCTACACCTTC. Translating it yields CAWSVRGYGQGYTF.

This clone appeared a few times. This sequence joins TRBV19 and TRBJ1-4; possible D gene TRBD1, 6 bases. The CDR3 has 14 residues. Trimming cost V 5 bases and J 6 bases, with 13 bases left between them. The germline V gene has CDR1 LNHDA and CDR2 SQIVND (reference sequence). CDR3 sequence reads: CASSRDTRDEKLFF. In DNA form, the CDR3 reads TGTGCCAGTAGTCGGGACACCAGGGATGAAAAACTGTTTTTT.

The genes are TRBV11-3 and TRBJ2-7, with 11 bases identical to TRBD1. This CDR3 contains 17 residues. Germline CDR1 reads SGHNT; CDR2 reads YENEEA. V lost 1 base and J lost 3; bases outside the gene matches: 8. CDR3 sequence (DNA): TGTGCCAGCAGCTTAGCCCTCGGGACAGGGGGTCTCTACGAGCAGTACTTC. It yields the protein CASSLALGTGGLYEQYF.

The chain couples TRBV29-1 to TRBJ2-1, with a tentative D call TRBD1 (6 bases). The CDR3 has 11 amino acids. V lost 1 base and J lost 15, with 13 bases in between. Germline CDR1 SQVTM, CDR2 ANQGSEA. In nucleotides, the CDR3 is TGCAGCGTTGAAGGAGGGGGTGGGGCGTTCTTC. Its protein is CSVEGGGGAFF.

This chain uses TRBV4-3 with TRBJ1-4; 9 bases fit TRBD1. With V trimmed by 2 bases and J by 2 bases, 3 bases remained unmatched. Germline CDR1 and CDR2: LGHNA and YSLEER. The CDR3 has 16 residues. The CDR3 nucleotides are TGCGCCAGCAGCCAACGGACAGGGGTGACTAATGAAAAACTGTTTTTT. Translation gives CASSQRTGVTNEKLFF.

The chain is built from TRBV27 and TRBJ2-7; unclear D gene. Germline values: CDR1 MNHEY, CDR2 SMNVEV (reference sequence). The CDR3 has 15 residues. The V end was cut by 2 bases, the J end by 8 bases, with 19 bases between. In DNA, the CDR3 is TGTGCCAGCAGTTTACCGAGCCTCGGTCATAGGAAGCAGTACTTC. Its translation is CASSLPSLGHRKQYF.

The chain carries TRBV13 and TRBJ2-1, with a tentative D call TRBD2 (6 bases). Between the trimmed V and J ends, which lost 8 bases and 1 base, there was a span of 12 bases. Per the germline V gene, CDR1 is PRHDT and CDR2 is FYEKMQ (reference sequence). This CDR3 is built from 14 residues. CDR3 sequence: CASGSEGSYNEQFF. The CDR3 bases are TGTGCCAGCGGGTCGGAGGGTTCCTACAATGAGCAGTTCTTC.

The chain links TRBV7-9 to TRBJ2-1; 7 bases are shared with TRBD1. Germline CDR1 reads SEHNR; CDR2 reads FQNEAQ (reference sequence). The junction had 11 bases not matched to a gene; V was cut back by 8 bases and J by 4 bases. This CDR3 has 15 amino acids. The CDR3, as DNA: TGTGCCAGCGACCTGCAGGACAGGCCTTACAATGAGCAGTTCTTC. Its translation is CASDLQDRPYNEQFF.

In regard to this clone: Other nucleotide sequences in the sample specify the same CDR3. The gene calls are TRBV30 and TRBJ2-5, with D maybe TRBD2 (7 bases). V was clipped by 2 bases and J by 4 bases, with 8 bases between them. The CDR3 sequence is 12 residues long. The germline CDR1 and CDR2 sequences are GTSNPN and SVGIG (reference sequence). This CDR3 is CAWSRGAETQYF. DNA for the CDR3: TGTGCCTGGAGTCGGGGGGCAGAGACCCAGTACTTC.

The chain couples TRBV4-3 to TRBJ2-2; 7 bases align to TRBD2. In germline, CDR1 is LGHNA, CDR2 YSLEER. The CDR3 loop spans 16 amino acids. Germline trimming cut 0 bases from V and 0 bases from J; bases unmatched to any gene: 1. CDR3 protein: CASSQDRGANTGELFF. CDR3 bases: TGCGCCAGCAGCCAAGATCGGGGGGCGAACACCGGGGAGCTGTTTTTT.

The V and J genes are TRBV2 and TRBJ2-1; TRBD2 matches at 10 bases. The CDR3 sequence is 14 residues long. Looked up from germline, CDR1 is SNHLY and CDR2 is FYNNEI. With 6 bases clipped from V and 6 bases from J, the junction kept 5 bases outside the gene matches. The CDR3 region is CASSRLAGGNEQFF. The CDR3 nucleotides are TGTGCCAGCAGCAGACTAGCGGGCGGCAATGAGCAGTTCTTC.

The chain has TRBV25-1 and TRBJ2-7; tentative D call: TRBD1 (6 bases). V lost 3 bases and J lost 5, with 14 bases in between. This CDR3 has 14 amino acids. Looked up from germline, CDR1 is MGHDK and CDR2 is SYGVNS. CDR3 in amino acids: CASSDGQFGDEQYF. CDR3 bases: TGTGCCAGCAGTGACGGACAGTTTGGCGACGAGCAGTACTTC.

This rearrangement joins TRBV7-9 to TRBJ1-1; 10 bases map to TRBD1. The CDR3 totals 15 residues. CDR1 is SEHNR, CDR2 FQNEAQ, per germline (reference sequence). V gave up 11 bases and J gave up 4 bases; unmatched junction bases: 13. This CDR3 reads CACIRDRGGGTEAFF. CDR3 in DNA: TGTGCCTGCATCCGGGACAGGGGAGGGGGCACTGAAGCTTTCTTT.

The chain is built from TRBV25-1 and TRBJ2-2; 7 nucleotides agree with TRBD2. Trimming at V came to 3 bases and at J to 0 bases, leaving 4 bases not matched to a gene. Per germline, CDR1 MGHDK and CDR2 SYGVNS. The CDR3 consists of 16 residues. In DNA form, the CDR3 reads TGTGCCAGCAGTGATTACGGGGGGACGAACACCGGGGAGCTGTTTTTT. Amino acid sequence: CASSDYGGTNTGELFF.

The chain recombines TRBV11-2 with TRBJ1-1; weak D call: TRBD1 (5 bases). Trimming took 5 bases from V and 4 from J, leaving 14 bases between them. This CDR3 region has 14 residues. Germline CDR1 and CDR2: SGHAT and FQNNGV. The CDR3 region has the DNA TGTGCCAGCAGCCCCCCCGGGACGGGCACTGAAGCTTTCTTT. This encodes CASSPPGTGTEAFF.

This clone was seen once. The chain uses TRBV7-8 and TRBJ2-1; D call uncertain. The CDR3 extends over 13 amino acids. Germline lookup yields CDR1 SGHVS and CDR2 FQNEAQ. Between the trimmed V and J ends, which lost 6 bases and 10 bases, there was a span of 16 bases. The CDR3 loop is CASSRLVNGEQFF. Written as DNA, the CDR3 is TGTGCCAGCAGTCGGCTAGTTAACGGGGAGCAGTTCTTC.

The count of this clone is one. This CDR3 reads CASTTGTNEQYF. The CDR3, as DNA: TGTGCCAGCACGACAGGGACCAACGAGCAGTACTTC. V gene TRBV18 combines with J gene TRBJ2-7; 7 bases line up with TRBD1. J was trimmed by 5 bases and V by 8 bases; bases with no gene match: 6. Germline assignment: CDR1 KGHSH and CDR2 LQKENI. The CDR3 is 12 amino acids.

CDR3 nucleotide sequence: TGTGCCAGCAGCCCAACCTTACTAGTTCACGAGCAGTACTTC. Translation gives CASSPTLLVHEQYF. V gene TRBV6-6 combines with J gene TRBJ2-7; weak D call: TRBD2 (5 bases). Per germline, CDR1 MNHNY and CDR2 SVGAGI (reference sequence). V lost 6 bases and J lost 5, with 17 bases in between. This CDR3 has 14 amino acids.

This rearrangement joins TRBV7-8 to TRBJ1-1; a weak D match, TRBD1 (5 bases). CDR1 is SGHVS and CDR2 is FQNEAQ in the germline V gene. This CDR3 region has 14 residues. The ends were cut back, 4 bases at V and 5 bases at J, with 14 bases in the middle. The chain's CDR3 is CASSSGLGHTEAFF. CDR3 coding DNA: TGTGCCAGCAGCTCAGGGCTGGGGCATACTGAAGCTTTCTTT.

The rearrangement links TRBV9 to TRBJ2-5; no definite D call. Trimming pared 4 bases from V and 3 bases from J, leaving 10 bases between. The CDR3 length is 13 residues. Germline CDR1 reads SGDLS; CDR2 reads YYNGEE. The CDR3 DNA sequence: TGTGCCAGCAGCCTCGGGCCCGAAGAGACCCAGTACTTC. Its translation is CASSLGPEETQYF.

The chain uses TRBV5-1 and TRBJ2-1; 11 bases map to TRBD2. The length of the CDR3 is 15 residues. In germline, CDR1 is SGHRS, CDR2 YFSETQ. Trimming took 4 bases from V and 2 from J; bases not matched to a gene: 2. DNA of the CDR3: TGCGCCAGCAGCGTGACTAGCGGGACCTACAATGAGCAGTTCTTC. The encoded protein is CASSVTSGTYNEQFF.

This clone was detected once. J is TRBJ1-1 and V is TRBV20-1, with no clear D. V was shortened by 3 bases and J by 4 bases, with 6 bases between the two germline ends. CDR1 DFQATT and CDR2 SNEGSKA come from the germline V gene (reference sequence). The CDR3 sequence is 11 residues long. The CDR3 coding sequence is TGCAGTGCTAGTTGGGGCACTGAAGCTTTCTTT. Encoded protein: CSASWGTEAFF.

This sequence joins TRBV7-8 and TRBJ1-5; tentative D call: TRBD1 (5 bases). The CDR3 covers 19 residues. The ends were cut back, 1 base at V and 0 bases at J, with 19 bases in the middle. Per the germline V gene, CDR1 is SGHVS and CDR2 is FQNEAQ. CDR3 in amino acids: CASSLGPEAWGRSNQPQHF. CDR3 DNA sequence: TGTGCCAGCAGCTTAGGGCCGGAGGCTTGGGGACGTAGCAATCAGCCCCAGCATTTT.

The V gene is TRBV19, the J gene TRBJ2-3; TRBD1 agrees at 9 bases. Germline V gives CDR1 LNHDA, CDR2 SQIVND (reference sequence). The length of the CDR3 is 15 residues. J gave up 2 bases and V 5 bases, and 5 bases lay outside the gene matches. CDR3: CASSSGQGFTDTQYF. The CDR3 DNA sequence: TGTGCCAGTAGTTCGGGACAGGGCTTCACAGATACGCAGTATTTT.

This clone has a handful of counts. The rearrangement links TRBV4-3 to TRBJ1-2, with a tentative D call TRBD1 (5 bases). In germline, CDR1 is LGHNA, CDR2 YSLEER. The V end lost 4 bases, the J end lost 4 bases, and 16 bases lay between the germline ends. CDR3 size: 15 residues. CDR3 loop: CASSPSRAGGYGYTF. CDR3 DNA sequence: TGCGCCAGCAGCCCCTCCCGGGCGGGGGGCTATGGCTACACCTTC.